This T cell receptor beta chain was profiled in a study of T cell responses to AZD1222 COVID-19 vaccine. Looking at the study overall: The study pooled second doses at about 4 or about 12 weeks.

As concerns this clone: The antigen is unknown.

Study-wide findings and caveats: At baseline, just a handful of AZD1222 recipients tested seropositive. Unmutated variant regions are reportedly targeted by nearly half of spike-specific TCRs. No day 14 peak samples; only post-peak repertoires were characterized.

This table comes from immunoSEQ multiplex PCR, and its TCRdb copy is limited to in-frame clones, with some not included. The sample includes fewer than 200,000 clones, 85% to 90% of them seen just once. Sequences were derived from peripheral blood, sampled on day 0 of AZD1222 vaccination. The clonotype was recovered from an adult in good health.

The CDR3 DNA sequence: TGTGCCAGCAGCACTCGGACAGGTCACACCGGGGAGCTGTTTTTT. Protein: CASSTRTGHTGELFF. The V call is TRBV9, the J call TRBJ2-2, with 7 bases that match TRBD1. V lost 4 bases, J lost 3 bases, and 6 bases stayed unmatched. CDR1 and CDR2 (germline): SGDLS, YYNGEE. CDR3 length: 15 amino acids.